This T cell receptor beta chain was sequenced during a study of HIV-infected children after antiretroviral therapy interruption. About the research overall: Most participating children were previously exposed to EBV and CMV. Interruption-arm sampling covered weeks 0, 12, interruption end (24 or 48), and about 3 years post-study.

V lost 0 bases, J lost 6 bases, and 10 bases lay in between. Germline assignment: CDR1 MNHEY and CDR2 SVGAGI. The CDR3 runs to 14 residues. The TCR library was built from RNA with a 3' RACE protocol and unique molecular identifiers. MiXCR was run by TCRdb on the 3' RACE reads, yielding one entry per CDR3 protein. The repertoire includes about 89,000 distinct CDR3 sequences, roughly 6.4% of them detected once, and 1.1% sits in the top ten. General study results and limits: Naive CD4+ sequences overlapped less between time points once interruption began. By the end of treatment interruption, naive CD4+ clonality (Gini) increased.

The sample's treatment: PENTA 11 planned treatment interruption arm or continuous ART arm. This clonotype has ten or more counts. Its antigen is undetermined. This TCR derives from a pool of human donors with HIV. The sample was CD45RA+ CD4+ T cells from PBMCs, pooled from several time points, taken from a donor given antiretroviral therapy, either interrupted or continuous. Specified subset: naive CD4+ CD45RA+ CD45RO- T cells. The chain combines TRBV6-5 with TRBJ2-3; a possible D gene is TRBD1 (6 bases). For the CDR3, the DNA is TGTGCCAGCAGTTACTCCCCCACAGGGGATACGCAGTATTTT. This translates into CASSYSPTGDTQYF.